The clone carrying this TCR beta chain was seen at least ten times. Germline V lookup: CDR1 DFQATT, CDR2 SNEGSKA (reference sequence). V was shortened by 5 bases and J by 5 bases, with 9 bases between the two germline ends. The CDR3 extends over 11 amino acids. TCRdb reprocessed the RT-PCR reads with MiXCR, giving one entry per CDR3 protein. The table records 400,000 to 450,000 distinct CDR3 sequences, around 16% of them present only once. This sample stems from a study of patients and donors after allogeneic stem cell transplantation. The V and J genes are TRBV20-1 and TRBJ1-1; D uncertain. The TCR comes from a human donor who was either an allogeneic HSCT recipient or a stem cell or donor lymphocyte infusion donor (not recorded which). It is not recorded whose cells these are; they may come from a transplant donor. Sequencing was performed on blood, either unsorted or a sorted T cell fraction (not recorded which). The CDR3 spells CSAVRVTEAFF. In DNA form, the CDR3 reads TGCAGTGCTGTGAGGGTAACTGAAGCTTTCTTT.